The T cell receptor (beta chain) described here comes from a study of T cell repertoires in cytomegalovirus infection. Germline V gene lookup returns CDR1 MGHDK and CDR2 SYGVNS. Trimming at V came to 4 bases and at J to 3 bases, leaving 8 bases not matched to a gene. This CDR3 comprises 16 residues. TCRdb reanalysed the reads using MiXCR and keeps one entry per CDR3 protein. The data show 200,000 to 300,000 distinct CDR3 sequences, with 10% to 15% seen just once and 1.5% to 2% held by the top ten. Specimen: PBMCs. The receptor comes from a human donor in good health (CMV status not recorded). Some clones in this sample may be carry-over from other donors' samples. The J gene is TRBJ1-2, the V gene TRBV25-1; TRBD1 agrees at 10 bases. CDR3 DNA sequence: TGTGCCAGCAGTGCCATAGGACAGGGGGGGGACTATGGCTACACCTTC. This gives the protein CASSAIGQGGDYGYTF.